The present T cell receptor beta chain was sequenced within a study of glioma-infiltrating T cells after dendritic cell vaccination. Turning to the study itself: Samples are from glioblastoma patients in Phase I and II dendritic cell vaccine trials.

Study results and caveats: No direct clonality-survival link was found; a diverse polyclonal response may matter.

Produced via immunoSEQ multiplex PCR; TCRdb's table is partial and in-frame only. Of 93,000 or so clones listed, about 80% are singletons. V was trimmed by 5 bases and J by 4 bases, leaving 14 bases between them. The CDR3 loop spans 14 amino acids. CDR1 is SGHTA, CDR2 FQGTGA, per germline. Remarks on this clone: Its antigen remains unknown.

The chain employs TRBV7-3 and TRBJ1-1, with D maybe TRBD1 (5 bases). Sample: blood, taken before dendritic cell vaccination. This receptor was obtained from a human donor with glioblastoma. The CDR3 DNA is TGTGCCAGCAGCCCGGGGGGGGTCGGCACTGAAGCTTTCTTT. The encoded protein is CASSPGGVGTEAFF.